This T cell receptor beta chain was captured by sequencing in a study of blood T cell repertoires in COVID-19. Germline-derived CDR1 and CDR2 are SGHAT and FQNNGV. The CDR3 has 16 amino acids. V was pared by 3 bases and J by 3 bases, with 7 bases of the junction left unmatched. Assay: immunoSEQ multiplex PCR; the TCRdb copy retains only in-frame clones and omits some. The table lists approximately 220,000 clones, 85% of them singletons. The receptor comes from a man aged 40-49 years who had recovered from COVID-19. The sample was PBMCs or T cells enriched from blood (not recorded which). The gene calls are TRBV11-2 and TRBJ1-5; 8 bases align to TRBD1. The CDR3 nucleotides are TGTGCCAGCAGCTTTTGGTCAGGGGGCGTCAATCAGCCCCAGCATTTT. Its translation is CASSFWSGGVNQPQHF.